The following is a TCR beta chain sequence with its context. A read error may produce the germline difference seen at one junction end. While infection was still active, Seattle patients were enrolled and then followed longitudinally. Germline V lookup: CDR1 MDHEN, CDR2 SYDVKM. The length of the CDR3 is 15 residues. The sample is drawn from a study of blood T cell repertoires in COVID-19. Looking at the study overall: Sites in the United States, Italy and Spain provided acute and convalescent COVID-19 samples.

Here immunoSEQ multiplex PCR was the method, and the copy in TCRdb shows in-frame clones only, minus some. Found here are around 260,000 clones, approximately 90% of them singletons; the top ten hold 2% to 2.5%. V is TRBV28 and J is TRBJ2-7, with 7 nucleotides matching TRBD2. Sequenced input: peripheral blood. The clonotype was recovered from a woman younger than 45 with COVID-19, enrolled during active disease. CDR3 DNA: TGTGCCAGCAGCTTATCGAGCAAAGCGGGACACGAGCAGTACTTC. It specifies CASSLSSKAGHEQYF. The variable domain in full, completed from reference TRBV28 and TRBJ2-7, reads DVKVTQSSRYLVKRTGEKVFLECVQDMDHENMFWYRQDPGLGLRLIYFSYDVKMKEKGDIPEGYSVSREKKERFSLILESASTNQTSMYLCASSLSSKAGHEQYFGPGTRLTVT.